This T cell receptor beta chain was identified in a study of CD8 T cells in ankylosing spondylitis. Study results and caveats: Clones linked with disease were CD8+ and fairly uncommon in the peripheral blood.

About this clonotype: Its antigen is unknown.

The CDR3 is 14 amino acids. The germline V gene encodes CDR1 SGHNT and CDR2 YYREEE (reference sequence). Trimming pared 4 bases from V and 3 bases from J, leaving 11 bases between. Libraries for TCR beta were made by quantitative 5'-RACE with molecular barcodes. TCRdb reprocessed the 5' RACE reads with MiXCR, giving one entry per CDR3 protein. The table shows under 120,000 distinct CDR3 sequences, with more than 20% occurring only once. Sequenced input: synovial fluid, either unsorted or a sorted T cell fraction (not recorded which). This clonotype originated in a male donor with ankylosing spondylitis. The gene calls are TRBV5-4 and TRBJ2-1, with D tentatively TRBD1 (6 bases). The CDR3 sequence: CASSPGTFYNEQFF. CDR3 bases: TGTGCCAGCAGCCCGGGGACATTCTACAATGAGCAGTTCTTC. Full variable domain (rest looked up from reference TRBV5-4 and TRBJ2-1): ETGVTQSPTHLIKTRGQQVTLRCSSQSGHNTVSWYQQALGQGPQFIFQYYREEENGRGNFPPRFSGLQFPNYSSELNVNALELDDSALYLCASSPGTFYNEQFFGPGTRLTVL.